This T cell receptor beta chain was recorded in a study of response to subunit inactivated influenza vaccine (dated by TCRdb to the late 2010s). In the study overall: To follow how T cells responded to a trivalent subunit inactivated influenza vaccine, the researchers relied on deep quantitative profiling of the T cell receptor repertoire. What the study reported, not specific to this receptor: The authors suggested that each seasonal influenza vaccination may recruit only a limited number of new T cells.

This clonotype came up many times. This clone's antigen is unknown. The input lacks base qualities; no much larger clone sits a single base away. Its CDR3 holds 14 amino acids, cysteine through phenylalanine. Only the CDR3 portion is preserved as DNA: 42 bases, with reading frame beginning at the first base. The germline V gene provides CDR1 SGHTA and CDR2 FQGNSA. Between the V and J ends, shortened by 0 bases and 2 bases respectively, the junction contains 8 bases. Receptors were amplified or captured by RT-PCR. TCRdb names Illumina HiSeq 2500 as the instrument used. TCRdb reanalyzed the raw reads on its own, using fastp at Q25 for trimming and MiXCR for clone calling, and kept in-frame beta chains. Each CDR3 protein gets just one entry, which takes the most common genes and DNA from the rows behind it. This sample holds hundreds of thousands of distinct CDR3 sequences; about 15% were observed only once. In total, the top ten clones hold 5.5% to 8% of the sample.

This TCR came from a man aged 50-60 years who received an inactivated influenza vaccine. Donor details come from another sample of the same person, matched by shared clones. The specimen was PBMCs from blood, collected approximately 15 days before vaccination. The chain joins TRBV7-2 to TRBJ2-7, with the D gene not clear enough to name. The bases read TGTGCCAGCAGCTTAGCGCTTGGACCCTACGAGCAGTACTTC. This sequence encodes CASSLALGPYEQYF.